This TCR beta chain was sequenced during a study of human T cells and chemical hapten exposure. In the study overall: There were per-sample TCR yield variations, arising mainly from small pooled library volume differences.

This clonotype occurred a few times. Time point given: patch test 1, 2 weeks after DPC sensitization. The treatment was: therapeutic diphenylcyclopropenone sensitization with weekly scalp DPC. Each CDR3 protein gets one entry after TCRdb re-called the RACE reads with MiXCR. The table records 80,000 to 100,000 distinct CDR3 sequences, around 7% of them present only once. The CDR3 contains 17 residues. Trimming removed 6 bases at V and 6 bases at J, with 23 bases between. CDR1 is SNHLY and CDR2 is FYNNEI in the germline V gene. The receptor was derived from a woman in her 30s with alopecia areata. Some clones in this sample may be carry-over from other donors' samples. The chain combines TRBV2 with TRBJ2-2; D gene uncertain. Specimen: whole blood, collected in connection with sensitization to the hapten diphenylcyclopropenone (DPC). The CDR3, as DNA: TGTGCCAGCAGAGTGCCCGCTAGGGATCGTTTCGCCGGGGAGCTGTTTTTT. It translates to CASRVPARDRFAGELFF.